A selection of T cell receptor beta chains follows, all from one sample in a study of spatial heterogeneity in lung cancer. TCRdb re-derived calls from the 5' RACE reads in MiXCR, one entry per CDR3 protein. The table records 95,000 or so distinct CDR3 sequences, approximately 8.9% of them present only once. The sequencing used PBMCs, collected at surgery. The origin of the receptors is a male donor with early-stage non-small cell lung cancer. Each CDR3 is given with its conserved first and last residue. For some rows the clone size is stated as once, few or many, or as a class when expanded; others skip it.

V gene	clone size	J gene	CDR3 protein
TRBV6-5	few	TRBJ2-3	CASSYPGTTDTQYF
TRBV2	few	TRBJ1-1	CASTQGANTEAFF
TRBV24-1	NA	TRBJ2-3	CATSTTGFPDTQYF
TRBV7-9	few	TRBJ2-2	CASIEDTGELFF
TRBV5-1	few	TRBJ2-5	CASSLVSASGGQETQYF
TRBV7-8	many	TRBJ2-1	CASSPYRGGGGFRNEQFF
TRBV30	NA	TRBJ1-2	CAGHGTNYGYTF
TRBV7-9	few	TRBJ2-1	CASSPPLLAGHNEQFF
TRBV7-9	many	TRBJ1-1	CASSSGGSTEAFF
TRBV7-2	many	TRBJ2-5	CASSPPTAETQYF
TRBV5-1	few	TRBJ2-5	CASSLPTSGQETQYF
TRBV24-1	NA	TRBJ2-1	CATSDSAPGRRSYNEQFF
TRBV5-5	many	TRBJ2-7	CASSMTAYEQYF
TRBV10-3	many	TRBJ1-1	CAITQDRENTEAFF
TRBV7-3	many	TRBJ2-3	CASSLKAFPLSGPDTQYF
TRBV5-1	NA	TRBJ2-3	CANSDASGNTDTQYF
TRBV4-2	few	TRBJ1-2	CASSQDPGGAYGYTF
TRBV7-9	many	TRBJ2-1	CASSSGTGVNNEQFF
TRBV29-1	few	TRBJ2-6	CSVALSGANVLTF
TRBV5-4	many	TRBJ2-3	CASSTRTGTDTQYF
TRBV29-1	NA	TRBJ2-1	CSVDPGAHNEQFF
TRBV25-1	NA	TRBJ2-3	CVSSGVVMDTQYF
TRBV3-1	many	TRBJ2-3	CASSPEQNRDTQYF
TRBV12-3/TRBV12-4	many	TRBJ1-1	CASSFNRRNTEAFF
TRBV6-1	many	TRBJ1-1	CASMIQGNTEAFF
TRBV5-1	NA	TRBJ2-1	CASSADFEQFF
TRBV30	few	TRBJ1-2	CAWSRQTYGYTF
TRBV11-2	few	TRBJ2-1	CASSPRLAWNEQFF
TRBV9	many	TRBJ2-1	CASSVEAGGSNEQFF
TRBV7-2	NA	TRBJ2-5	CASSLLKETQYF
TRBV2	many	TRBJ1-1	CASIGVVNTEAFF
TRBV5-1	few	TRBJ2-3	CASSLAWLAVSTDTQYF
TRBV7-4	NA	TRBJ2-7	CASSLETAEQYF
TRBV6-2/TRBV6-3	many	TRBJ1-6	CASTKTGTRPYNSPLHF
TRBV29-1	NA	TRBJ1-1	CSVYRGNTEAFF
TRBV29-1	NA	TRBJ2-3	CSVEGAGDGDTQYF
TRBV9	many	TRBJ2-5	CASSRTVGRQETQYF
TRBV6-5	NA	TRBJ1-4	CASSRGSKTNEKLFF
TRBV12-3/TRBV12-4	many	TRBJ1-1	CASSLVMNTEAFF
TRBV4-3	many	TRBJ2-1	CASSQDFPGAYNEQFF
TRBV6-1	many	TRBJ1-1	CASSEGGFMNTEAFF
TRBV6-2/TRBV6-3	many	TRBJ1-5	CASSWGAQPQHF
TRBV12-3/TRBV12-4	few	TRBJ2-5	CASTPRDRQETQYF
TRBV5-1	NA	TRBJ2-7	CASSFSGDLYEQYF
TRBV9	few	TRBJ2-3	CASSPQGYSTDTQYF
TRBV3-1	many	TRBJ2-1	CASSRSGRAGEQFF
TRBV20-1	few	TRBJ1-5	CSAPQGARQPQHF
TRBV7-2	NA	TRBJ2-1	CASSLGIAGGRFDNEQFF